This entry lists 18 T cell receptor beta chains sequenced from one sample in a study of T cell responses to AZD1222 COVID-19 vaccine. Clones were sequenced by immunoSEQ multiplex PCR, and TCRdb holds only the in-frame ones, with some missing. The repertoire includes more than 85,000 clones, over 85% of them detected once, and about 2.5% sits in the top ten. The sequencing here drew on peripheral blood, taken 28 days after the second AZD1222 dose. These receptors were taken from an adult who received the AZD1222 COVID-19 vaccine.

CDR3 bases: TGTGCCAGCAGCTTATTTGGGGGCAAAGGTCGTGAAAAACTGTTTTTT. Translated, it gives CASSLFGGKGREKLFF. The V call is TRBV7-9, the J call TRBJ1-4, with D possibly matching TRBD1 (6 bases). V lost 2 bases and J lost 7, with 17 bases in between. Germline CDR1 reads SEHNR; CDR2 reads FQNEAQ (reference sequence). CDR3 length: 16 residues.

CDR3 in amino acids: CASRGPNTEAFF. The CDR3 nucleotides are TGTGCCAGCAGGGGGCCGAACACTGAAGCTTTCTTT. This sequence joins TRBV6-4 and TRBJ1-1; possible D gene TRBD1, 5 bases. Germline CDR1 MRHNA, CDR2 SNTAGT. V was pared by 6 bases and J by 1 base, with 6 bases between. The CDR3 contains 12 residues.

V gene TRBV7-2 combines with J gene TRBJ1-5; D possibly corresponds to TRBD1 (5 bases). This CDR3 has 15 amino acids. V lost 0 bases to trimming and J lost 7 bases, with 13 bases between them. The germline V gene encodes CDR1 SGHTA and CDR2 FQGNSA. The CDR3 loop reads CASSLAIQGQQPQHF. The CDR3 bases are TGTGCCAGCAGCTTAGCGATCCAGGGCCAGCAGCCCCAGCATTTT.

V and J are TRBV18 and TRBJ2-7; D may be TRBD1 or TRBD2 (5 bases each). Germline loops: CDR1 KGHSH, CDR2 LQKENI. The CDR3 contains 15 residues. Trimming left V 6 bases short and J 3 bases short, with 18 bases between. The CDR3 nucleotides read TGTGCCAGCTCCCGAAGGGGTGCGGAGGACTACGAGCAGTACTTC. It specifies CASSRRGAEDYEQYF.

The rearrangement links TRBV29-1 to TRBJ2-1, with a tentative D call TRBD2 (6 bases). The germline gives CDR1 SQVTM, CDR2 ANQGSEA. The CDR3 contains 16 residues. V was pared by 0 bases and J by 3 bases, with 15 bases between. The DNA for the CDR3 is TGCAGCGTTGAAGAAGGACTGGGGGGATACTACAATGAGCAGTTCTTC. Its protein product is CSVEEGLGGYYNEQFF.

J is TRBJ1-1 and V is TRBV5-6; a weak D match, TRBD1 (6 bases). Germline-derived CDR1 and CDR2 are SGHDT and YYEEEE. Trimming stripped 1 base from V and 0 bases from J, with 10 bases between. CDR3 length equals 15 residues. The CDR3 reads CASSLTGYMNTEAFF. CDR3 nucleotide sequence: TGTGCCAGCAGCTTGACAGGGTACATGAACACTGAAGCTTTCTTT.

This clone has only one observation. This chain connects TRBV5-3 to TRBJ1-1; D not resolved. TRBV5-3 is identified as an open reading frame with a role that is uncertain. CDR3 length equals 18 residues. Trimming took off 1 base at V and 4 bases at J, with 23 bases between the two ends. CDR3 in amino acids: CARSLCRCFELAPTEAFF. In DNA, the CDR3 is TGTGCCAGAAGCTTGTGTAGATGTTTTGAACTGGCGCCCACTGAAGCTTTCTTT.

The genes are TRBV27 and TRBJ2-1, with D tentatively TRBD1 or TRBD2 (5 bases each). The CDR3 contains 12 residues. Trimming shortened V by 3 bases and J by 13 bases, and 13 bases separated the two germline ends. The V gene's germline CDR1 is MNHEY and CDR2 SMNVEV (reference sequence). CDR3 DNA: TGTGCCAGCAGTTTCCCCGGGACCCAACAGTTCTTC. This encodes CASSFPGTQQFF.

The rearrangement joins TRBV5-4 to TRBJ2-7, with TRBD2 identical over 8 bases. Per the germline V gene, CDR1 is SGHNT and CDR2 is YYREEE (reference sequence). V lost 0 bases and J lost 2; bases outside the gene matches: 4. This CDR3 is 15 amino acids long. DNA of the CDR3: TGTGCCAGCAGCTTGGATGCGGGACTAGCCTACGAGCAGTACTTC. Encoded protein: CASSLDAGLAYEQYF.

The chain employs TRBV6-2 or TRBV6-3 and TRBJ2-7, with a weak D call TRBD1 (7 bases). Trimming removed 2 bases at V and 2 bases at J, with 19 bases between. The CDR3 consists of 17 residues. Germline V gene lookup returns CDR1 MNHEY and CDR2 SVGEGT. In nucleotides, the CDR3 is TGTGCCAGCAGTTACGCGCTAGGCGGGACAGATGCCTACGAGCAGTACTTC. It yields the protein CASSYALGGTDAYEQYF.

Here the CDR3 DNA reads TGCGCCAGCAGCCCGTTCTCGGGATGGGAGCTGTTTTTT. This translates into CASSPFSGWELFF. This chain connects TRBV4-1 to TRBJ2-2; possibly TRBD2 for D (5 bases). V lost 4 bases and J lost 9, with 12 bases in between. Per the germline V gene, CDR1 is MGHRA and CDR2 is YSYEKL. This CDR3 is built from 13 residues.

This chain joins TRBV28 and TRBJ1-1; D perhaps matches TRBD1 (5 bases). Germline V gene data show CDR1 as MDHEN and CDR2 as SYDVKM. Deletions cut 1 base from V and 1 base from J, with 16 bases between. This CDR3 contains 17 residues. CDR3 nucleotide sequence: TGTGCCAGCAGTTTATTCGGCGGGACGGGACGGAACACTGAAGCTTTCTTT. It codes for CASSLFGGTGRNTEAFF.

The CDR3 bases are TGTGCCAGCAGCCTTAGTGGACACTACACCGGGGAGCTGTTTTTT. This encodes CASSLSGHYTGELFF. The chain has TRBV11-2 and TRBJ2-2, with TRBD1 as a possible D gene (5 bases). This CDR3 is 15 amino acids long. The V end lost 5 bases, the J end lost 3 bases, and 13 bases lay between the germline ends. CDR1 SGHAT and CDR2 FQNNGV come from the germline V gene.

This rearrangement joins TRBV18 to TRBJ1-5, with TRBD1 identical over 7 bases. This CDR3 comprises 16 residues. J was trimmed by 6 bases and V by 0 bases; bases with no gene match: 8. Per the germline V gene, CDR1 is KGHSH and CDR2 is LQKENI. CDR3 sequence: CASSPPVEGAAQPQHF. CDR3 in DNA: TGTGCCAGCTCACCACCGGTGGAGGGGGCCGCTCAGCCCCAGCATTTT.

In DNA form, the CDR3 reads TGTGCCAGCAGTGAACAGGGGGCCTCCTACGAGCAGTACTTC. Protein sequence: CASSEQGASYEQYF. The V call is TRBV2, the J call TRBJ2-7, with TRBD1 matching over 8 bases. Trimming at V came to 2 bases and at J to 0 bases, leaving 0 bases not matched to a gene. The CDR3 has 14 residues. Per germline, CDR1 SNHLY and CDR2 FYNNEI.

This clone was counted between two and nine times. Different DNA sequences within this sample yield the same CDR3. This CDR3 is CASSFYPGELFF. The CDR3 nucleotides read TGTGCCAGCAGTTTTTACCCCGGGGAGCTGTTTTTT. This rearrangement joins TRBV12-3 or TRBV12-4 to TRBJ2-2; D unresolved. Trimming left V 3 bases short and J 6 bases short, with 5 bases between. The CDR3 contains 12 residues.

This chain uses TRBV27 with TRBJ2-6; D is unresolved. The CDR3 spans 15 residues. The germline V gene has CDR1 MNHEY and CDR2 SMNVEV (reference sequence). V lost 5 bases, J lost 4 bases, and 12 bases lay in between. The chain's CDR3 is CASSPILGGANVLTF. In DNA, the CDR3 is TGTGCCAGCAGTCCAATCCTTGGCGGGGCCAACGTCCTGACTTTC.

The chain joins TRBV13 to TRBJ2-7; 7 positions match TRBD1. The CDR3 covers 16 residues. Germline CDR1 and CDR2: PRHDT and FYEKMQ (reference sequence). The V gene end was trimmed by 0 bases and the J gene end by 3 bases; junction bases not matched to a gene: 8. The CDR3 DNA is TGTGCCAGCAGCTTAGGGACAGGGTTTCGGAACTACGAGCAGTACTTC. Translation gives CASSLGTGFRNYEQYF.